This entry lists 8 T cell receptor beta chains sequenced from one sample in a study of identical twins. TCRdb re-called the 5' RACE reads through MiXCR, storing one row per CDR3 protein. Here the sample spans some 500,000 distinct CDR3 sequences, around an eighth being singletons. The same sample was also used in a study of yellow fever vaccine responses in identical twins.

Sample: CD4+ T cells sorted from blood. The receptors were sampled from a woman aged 18-30 years in good health.

The rearrangement links TRBV28 to TRBJ2-4, with TRBD2 matching 7 bases. From germline, CDR1 is MDHEN and CDR2 SYDVKM. V lost 2 bases, J lost 0 bases, and 7 bases stayed unmatched. The CDR3 has 17 amino acids. The CDR3 loop reads CASSLGRAGLAKNIQYF. CDR3 in DNA: TGTGCCAGCAGTTTAGGGAGGGCAGGACTAGCCAAAAACATTCAGTACTTC.

V is TRBV6-1 and J is TRBJ2-7; TRBD1 matches 8 bases. Trimming at V came to 6 bases and at J to 2 bases, leaving 6 bases not matched to a gene. The germline V gene has CDR1 MNHNS and CDR2 SASEGT. This CDR3 has 14 residues. The CDR3 sequence: CASRGDRPPYEQYF. The CDR3 DNA sequence: TGTGCCAGCAGGGGGGACAGGCCCCCCTACGAGCAGTACTTC.

V gene TRBV6-1 combines with J gene TRBJ2-1; no clear D gene. V was shortened by 5 bases and J by 4 bases, with 12 bases between the two germline ends. The V gene's germline CDR1 is MNHNS and CDR2 SASEGT. The CDR3 is made up of 14 amino acids. CDR3 residues: CASSPPGEYNEQFF. The CDR3 DNA sequence: TGTGCCAGCAGTCCCCCTGGCGAGTACAATGAGCAGTTCTTC.

This clonotype came up a few times. The chain joins TRBV11-2 to TRBJ2-3; 13 bases fit TRBD2. J lost 1 base, V lost 3 bases, and 7 bases had no gene match. Per germline, CDR1 SGHAT and CDR2 FQNNGV. The CDR3 extends over 18 amino acids. The CDR3 loop reads CASSLGTSGIRGTDTQYF. DNA for the CDR3: TGTGCCAGCAGCTTGGGGACTAGCGGGATACGAGGCACAGATACGCAGTATTTT. Based on the CDR3 plus reference TRBV11-2 and TRBJ2-3, the full variable domain is EAGVAQSPRYKIIEKRQSVAFWCNPISGHATLYWYQQILGQGPKLLIQFQNNGVVDDSQLPKDRFSAERLKGVDSTLKIQPAKLEDSAVYLCASSLGTSGIRGTDTQYFGPGTRLTVL.

This chain uses TRBV20-1 with TRBJ2-7; the match to TRBD2 covers 9 bases. The V gene end was trimmed by 0 bases and the J gene end by 2 bases; junction bases not matched to a gene: 8. The CDR3 sequence is 16 residues long. Germline CDR1 reads DFQATT; CDR2 reads SNEGSKA (reference sequence). This CDR3 reads CSARDLVSGSPYEQYF. CDR3 DNA: TGCAGTGCTAGAGATCTCGTTAGCGGGAGTCCCTACGAGCAGTACTTC.

This clonotype was observed a few times. The rearrangement uses TRBV29-1 and TRBJ2-5; 7 nucleotides agree with TRBD1. Germline-derived CDR1 and CDR2 are SQVTM and ANQGSEA. The CDR3 contains 14 residues. The junction had 7 bases not matched to a gene; V was cut back by 3 bases and J by 3 bases. The CDR3 DNA sequence: TGCAGCGTTGATTCCCGACAGGGCAAAGAGACCCAGTACTTC. It codes for CSVDSRQGKETQYF.

This clonotype was detected only a few times. The chain links TRBV7-2 to TRBJ1-6; tentative D call: TRBD1 (6 bases). V was clipped by 2 bases and J by 7 bases, with 15 bases between them. The CDR3 totals 16 residues. Germline CDR1 SGHTA, CDR2 FQGNSA. The CDR3 spells CASSLLVDRFNSPLHF. The DNA of the CDR3 is TGTGCCAGCAGCTTACTAGTCGACAGGTTCAATTCACCCCTCCACTTT.

There are a few counts of this clonotype. This rearrangement joins TRBV11-2 to TRBJ1-1, with D possibly TRBD1 on 6 matching bases. The CDR3 has 13 residues. Germline lookup yields CDR1 SGHAT and CDR2 FQNNGV. With 5 bases removed from V and 6 bases from J, the gap between germline ends came to 13 bases. The CDR3, as DNA: TGTGCCAGCAGCCTTTACAGGGACTCTGAAGCTTTCTTT. Amino acids: CASSLYRDSEAFF.